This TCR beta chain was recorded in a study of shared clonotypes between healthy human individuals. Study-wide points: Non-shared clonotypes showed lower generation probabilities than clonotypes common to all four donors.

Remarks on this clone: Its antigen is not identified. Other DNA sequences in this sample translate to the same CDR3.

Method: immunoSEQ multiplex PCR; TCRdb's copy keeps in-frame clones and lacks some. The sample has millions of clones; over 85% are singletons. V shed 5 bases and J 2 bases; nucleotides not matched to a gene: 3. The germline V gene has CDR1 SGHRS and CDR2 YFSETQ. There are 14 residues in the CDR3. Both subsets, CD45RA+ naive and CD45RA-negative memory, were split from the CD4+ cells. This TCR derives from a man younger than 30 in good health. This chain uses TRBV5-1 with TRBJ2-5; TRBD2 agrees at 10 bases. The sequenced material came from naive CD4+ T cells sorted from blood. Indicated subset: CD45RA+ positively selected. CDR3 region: CASRLAGPQETQYF. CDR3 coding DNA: TGCGCCAGCAGACTAGCGGGACCACAAGAGACCCAGTACTTC.